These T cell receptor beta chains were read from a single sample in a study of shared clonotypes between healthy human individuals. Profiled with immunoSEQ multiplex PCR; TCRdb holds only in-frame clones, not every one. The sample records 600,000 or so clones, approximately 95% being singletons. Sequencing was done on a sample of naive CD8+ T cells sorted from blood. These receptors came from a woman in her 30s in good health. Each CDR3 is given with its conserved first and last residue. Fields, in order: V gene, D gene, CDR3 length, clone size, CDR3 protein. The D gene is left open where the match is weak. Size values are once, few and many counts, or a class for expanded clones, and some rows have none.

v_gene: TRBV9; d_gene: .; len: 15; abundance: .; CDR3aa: CASGSPAPTYNEQFF
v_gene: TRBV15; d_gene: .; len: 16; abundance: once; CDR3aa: CATSRGGEGFTGELFF
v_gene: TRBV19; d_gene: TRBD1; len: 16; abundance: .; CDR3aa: CASSMATGGSDYGYTF
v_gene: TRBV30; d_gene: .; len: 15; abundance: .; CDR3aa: CAWSVGLGSDYGYTF
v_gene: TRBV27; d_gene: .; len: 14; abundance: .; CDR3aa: CASSFVGANEKLFF
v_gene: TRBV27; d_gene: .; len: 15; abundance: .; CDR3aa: CASSLRDSNTDTQYF
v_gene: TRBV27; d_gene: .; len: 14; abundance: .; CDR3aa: CASRQDGGVHEQYF
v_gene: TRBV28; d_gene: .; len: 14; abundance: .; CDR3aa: CASSLYRVEDTQYF
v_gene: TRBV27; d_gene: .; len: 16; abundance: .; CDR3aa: CASSPGIGPPLLEQYF
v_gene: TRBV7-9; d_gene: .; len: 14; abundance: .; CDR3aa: CASSLGELANTIYF
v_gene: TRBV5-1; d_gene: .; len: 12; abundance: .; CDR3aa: CASSLVGEEQYF
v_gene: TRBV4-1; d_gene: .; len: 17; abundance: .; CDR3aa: CASSQVPPWDGTDTQYF
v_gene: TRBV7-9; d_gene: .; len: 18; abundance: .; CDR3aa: CASSSLPRGAGSIYEQYF
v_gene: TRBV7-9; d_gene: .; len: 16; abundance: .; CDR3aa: CASSQPGPLLHNEQFF
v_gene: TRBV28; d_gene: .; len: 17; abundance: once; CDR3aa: CASSFLPPRDSYNEQFF
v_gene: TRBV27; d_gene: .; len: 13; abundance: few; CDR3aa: CASRYGTSYEQYF
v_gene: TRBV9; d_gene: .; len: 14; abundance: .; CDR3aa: CASSQGKGFYEQYF
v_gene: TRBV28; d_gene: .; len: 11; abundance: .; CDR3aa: CAVSGAGELFF
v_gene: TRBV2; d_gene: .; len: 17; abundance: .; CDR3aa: CASSEERDPEPNYGYTF
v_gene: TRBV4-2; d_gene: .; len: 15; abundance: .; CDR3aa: CASSQDLNSQETQYF
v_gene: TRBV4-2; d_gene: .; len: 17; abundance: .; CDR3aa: CASSQEGLAATNEKLFF
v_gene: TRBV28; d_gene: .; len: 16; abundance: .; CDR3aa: CASSSYRETGANVLTF
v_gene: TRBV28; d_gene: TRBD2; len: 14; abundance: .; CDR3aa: CASSIGGLVREQFF
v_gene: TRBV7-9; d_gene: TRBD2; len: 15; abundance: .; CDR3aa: CASSLVLAGFYEQYF
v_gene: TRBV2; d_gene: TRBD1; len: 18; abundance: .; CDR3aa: CASSEAPGLGQGTDTQYF